A single sample is the source of the 23 T cell receptor beta chains below, sequenced in a study of blood T cell repertoires in COVID-19. Here immunoSEQ multiplex PCR was the method, and the copy in TCRdb shows in-frame clones only, minus some. The sample holds hundreds of thousands of clones, approximately 90% seen once. Sequencing used peripheral blood. The receptors were sampled from a woman aged 18-30 years who had recovered from COVID-19.

V usage is TRBV5-4 and J usage is TRBJ2-5; 10 positions match TRBD2. The CDR3 has 16 amino acids. Unmatched junction bases numbered 9, after V lost 2 bases and J lost 5 bases. Germline V gene lookup returns CDR1 SGHNT and CDR2 YYREEE (reference sequence). The CDR3 DNA reads as TGTGCCAGCAGCTTCCCGACTAGCGGGTTGGGGGAGACCCAGTACTTC. It is translated as CASSFPTSGLGETQYF. Full variable domain (rest looked up from reference TRBV5-4 and TRBJ2-5): ETGVTQSPTHLIKTRGQQVTLRCSSQSGHNTVSWYQQALGQGPQFIFQYYREEENGRGNFPPRFSGLQFPNYSSELNVNALELDDSALYLCASSFPTSGLGETQYFGPGTRLLVL.

This chain connects TRBV27 to TRBJ1-2; no clear D gene. The length of the CDR3 is 15 residues. Looked up from germline, CDR1 is MNHEY and CDR2 is SMNVEV (reference sequence). V shed 0 bases and J shed 6 bases, with 14 bases lying between them. The CDR3 is CASSLSRERPDGYTF. As DNA, the CDR3 is TGTGCCAGCAGTTTATCGCGGGAGAGACCCGATGGCTACACCTTC.

This chain uses TRBV15 with TRBJ1-3; 8 positions match TRBD1. Germline-derived CDR1 and CDR2 are LNHNV and YYDKDF (reference sequence). J lost 0 bases, V lost 0 bases, and 4 bases had no gene match. The CDR3 runs 17 residues. CDR3 amino acids: CATSRELGTGSGNTIYF. Written as DNA, the CDR3 is TGTGCCACCAGCAGAGAACTCGGGACAGGCTCTGGAAACACCATATATTTT.

V usage is TRBV25-1 and J usage is TRBJ2-2; D may be TRBD1 (8 bases). Germline V gene sequence: CDR1 MGHDK, CDR2 SYGVNS. V lost 8 bases, J lost 5 bases, and 15 bases lay in between. The CDR3 loop spans 14 amino acids. Here the CDR3 DNA reads TGTGCCAGCGGCGGACAGGGAGGGACCGGGGAGCTGTTTTTT. It encodes CASGGQGGTGELFF.

The chain is built from TRBV19 and TRBJ1-1, with D tentatively TRBD1 (5 bases). Trimming removed 5 bases from V and 3 bases from J, with 19 bases in between. The CDR3 spans 16 residues. Germline V gives CDR1 LNHDA, CDR2 SQIVND (reference sequence). CDR3 amino acids: CASSHGQGGSYTEAFF. The CDR3 bases are TGTGCCAGTAGTCACGGACAAGGAGGGTCCTACACTGAAGCTTTCTTT.

The chain has TRBV10-3 and TRBJ1-2; D is ambiguous. The CDR3 has 13 amino acids. The V and J ends lost 7 bases and 8 bases respectively, with 17 bases between them. From germline, CDR1 is ENHRY and CDR2 SYGVKD. The CDR3 DNA follows: TGTGCCATCAACGGAAGGGTTGGAGGGGGCTACACCTTC. As protein: CAINGRVGGGYTF.

V is TRBV4-2 and J is TRBJ2-7, with 11 bases identical to TRBD2. CDR1 is LGHNA, CDR2 YNFKEQ, per germline. The CDR3 is 15 amino acids. Trimming at V came to 3 bases and at J to 4 bases, leaving 5 bases not matched to a gene. This chain's CDR3 is CASSHLAGGEYEQYF. DNA of the CDR3: TGTGCCAGCAGCCATCTAGCGGGAGGAGAATACGAGCAGTACTTC.

The CDR3 DNA is TGTGCCAGCACCGACAGGGTGGACCAGCCCCAGCATTTT. It is translated as CASTDRVDQPQHF. This chain links TRBV6-5 with TRBJ1-5, with 7 positions matching TRBD1. The CDR3 has 13 amino acids. V lost 7 bases to trimming and J lost 7 bases; unmatched junction nucleotides: 7. In germline, CDR1 is MNHEY, CDR2 SVGAGI.

This chain connects TRBV6-5 to TRBJ1-5; D possibly corresponds to TRBD1 (6 bases). The CDR3 is made up of 15 amino acids. Germline loops: CDR1 MNHEY, CDR2 SVGAGI. V was trimmed by 5 bases and J by 6 bases, leaving 17 bases between them. CDR3 in amino acids: CASSRYGGGTQPQHF. The CDR3 nucleotides are TGTGCCAGCAGTCGCTACGGGGGGGGCACTCAGCCCCAGCATTTT.

The chain combines TRBV7-9 with TRBJ2-4; 12 bases match TRBD2. Trimming removed 4 bases from V and 2 bases from J; junction bases left unmatched: 3. Germline assignment: CDR1 SEHNR and CDR2 FQNEAQ (reference sequence). The CDR3 has 16 amino acids. CDR3 region: CASSSWTSGTKNIQYF. The CDR3 region has the DNA TGTGCCAGCAGCTCCTGGACTAGCGGGACCAAAAACATTCAGTACTTC.

This clone occurred a few times. Other nucleotide sequences in the sample specify the same CDR3. V is TRBV29-1 and J is TRBJ2-7; D gene ambiguous. The CDR3 consists of 13 residues. Germline CDR1 reads SQVTM; CDR2 reads ANQGSEA. V gave up 4 bases and J gave up 0 bases, with 10 bases separating them. CDR3 in amino acids: CSVAGTSSYEQYF. The DNA of the CDR3 is TGCAGCGTTGCAGGTACGAGCTCCTACGAGCAGTACTTC.

This chain uses TRBV7-9 with TRBJ2-1; TRBD2 matches 8 bases. The CDR3 extends over 14 amino acids. Germline CDR1 reads SEHNR; CDR2 reads FQNEAQ (reference sequence). The ends lost 5 bases at V and 8 bases at J; junction bases unmatched: 8. CDR3 sequence reads: CASSDGTRRDEQFF. CDR3 in DNA: TGTGCCAGCAGCGACGGGACTAGAAGGGATGAGCAGTTCTTC.

The gene calls are TRBV2 and TRBJ2-7; tentative D call: TRBD2 (5 bases). Trimming pared 8 bases from V and 3 bases from J, leaving 17 bases between. Germline lookup yields CDR1 SNHLY and CDR2 FYNNEI. The CDR3 sequence is 14 residues long. CDR3 coding DNA: TGTGCCAGCTACGGTGGAGCAGGACTCTACGAGCAGTACTTC. This codes for CASYGGAGLYEQYF.

V gene TRBV9 combines with J gene TRBJ2-7; TRBD1 or TRBD2 may be the D gene (5 bases each). The closer fit of TRBJ2-1 to the DNA end suggests the J call may be wrong. This CDR3 spans 15 amino acids. CDR1 is SGDLS, CDR2 YYNGEE, per germline. CDR3 in amino acids: CASSVGGGSYNEQFF. CDR3 bases: TGTGCCAGCAGCGTAGGTGGGGGCTCCTACAATGAGCAGTTCTTC.

The V gene is TRBV6-5, the J gene TRBJ1-2; a weak D match, TRBD1 (6 bases). Trimming removed 6 bases from V and 8 bases from J, with 22 bases in between. The CDR3 length is 15 residues. Per the germline V gene, CDR1 is MNHEY and CDR2 is SVGAGI. In DNA, the CDR3 is TGTGCCAGCAGCACTGAAGCCGGGACATTTTTCGGCTACACCTTC. Protein product: CASSTEAGTFFGYTF.

The CDR3 spells CRGTDSPLYNSPLHF. The DNA for the CDR3 is TGTAGGGGGACAGACTCTCCGCTCTATAATTCACCCCTCCACTTT. The chain joins TRBV11-3 to TRBJ1-6, with 7 positions matching TRBD1. Germline CDR1 SGHNT, CDR2 YENEEA. The CDR3 has 15 residues. Full variable domain (missing parts from reference TRBV11-3 and TRBJ1-6): EAGVVQSPRYKIIEKKQPVAFWCNPISGHNTLYWYLQNLGQGPELLIRYENEEAVDDSQLPKDRFSAERLKGVDSTLKIQPAELGDSAVYLCRGTDSPLYNSPLHFGNGTRLTVT.

The chain employs TRBV6-6 and TRBJ2-2, with D perhaps matching TRBD1 (5 bases). This CDR3 has 14 residues. Trimming cost V 4 bases and J 5 bases, with 11 bases left between them. Germline CDR1 and CDR2: MNHNY and SVGAGI (reference sequence). CDR3 in amino acids: CASSSRTRTGELFF. CDR3 DNA sequence: TGTGCCAGCAGTTCTCGGACACGAACCGGGGAGCTGTTTTTT.

This chain uses TRBV19 with TRBJ2-7, with 8 bases lining up with TRBD1. The CDR3 spans 16 residues. The germline gives CDR1 LNHDA, CDR2 SQIVND (reference sequence). The V gene end was trimmed by 4 bases and the J gene end by 9 bases; junction bases not matched to a gene: 17. CDR3 coding DNA: TGTGCCAGTAGTACAACAGGGGGACCCTCGCTACTGGTGCAGTACTTC. As protein: CASSTTGGPSLLVQYF.

The chain carries TRBV19 and TRBJ1-5; D not resolved. Germline V lookup: CDR1 LNHDA, CDR2 SQIVND (reference sequence). The V and J ends lost 1 base and 6 bases respectively, with 13 bases between them. The CDR3 is 15 residues long. The CDR3 spells CASSIATFGGQPQHF. The CDR3 DNA follows: TGTGCCAGTAGTATAGCGACCTTCGGCGGTCAGCCCCAGCATTTT.

On this clone: This same CDR3 is encoded by further DNA sequences in the sample. The rearrangement joins TRBV24-1 to TRBJ2-1, with 12 nucleotides matching TRBD2. J gave up 2 bases and V 3 bases, and 1 base lay outside the gene matches. CDR1 is KGHDR, CDR2 SFDVKD, per germline. This CDR3 has 16 residues. This CDR3 is CATSDASGRAYNEQFF. The DNA of the CDR3 is TGTGCCACCAGTGATGCTAGCGGGAGGGCCTACAATGAGCAGTTCTTC.

V is TRBV19 and J is TRBJ2-1, with TRBD2 matching 11 bases. Germline V CDR1 and CDR2: LNHDA, SQIVND (reference sequence). After removal of 1 base from V and 7 bases from J, the junction contained 9 bases not matched to a gene. The CDR3 extends over 17 amino acids. The CDR3 sequence is CASSIALLAGVTNEQFF. The CDR3 DNA reads as TGTGCCAGTAGTATAGCCTTACTAGCGGGAGTGACTAATGAGCAGTTCTTC.

The chain has TRBV7-2 and TRBJ1-1; no clear D. Trimming left V 6 bases short and J 4 bases short, with 12 bases between. Germline V lookup: CDR1 SGHTA, CDR2 FQGNSA. CDR3 length: 13 amino acids. CDR3 sequence (DNA): TGTGCCAGCAGTTCACTGTCGGGCACTGAAGCTTTCTTT. Translating gives CASSSLSGTEAFF.

The rearrangement joins TRBV10-2 to TRBJ1-6, with D possibly TRBD1 on 6 matching bases. The CDR3 runs 12 residues. The V end was cut by 0 bases, the J end by 17 bases, with 11 bases between. Germline lookup yields CDR1 WSHSY and CDR2 SAAADI. CDR3 coding DNA: TGCGCCAGCAGTGAGTCGTTGGACAGCGTCCACTTT. Translation gives CASSESLDSVHF.